The next 21 T cell receptor beta chains were all read from a single sample in a study of blood T cells in healthy people across ages. Primers used in a second PCR of roughly 6 to 11 cycles were a sample-barcoded 5' primer and a J-beta primer mix. One entry per CDR3 protein, called by TCRdb with MiXCR from the 5' RACE reads. The sample has more than 800,000 distinct CDR3 sequences; 25% to 30% are singletons. Material for sequencing was blood. The receptors were sampled from a woman older than 75 in good health.

This sequence joins TRBV24-1 and TRBJ2-7; 8 bases are a match to TRBD1. Germline V gives CDR1 KGHDR, CDR2 SFDVKD. CDR3 length: 15 residues. V trimming: 3 bases; J trimming: 0 bases; junction bases outside the gene matches: 3. This CDR3 reads CATSDGQGVSYEQYF. The CDR3 DNA follows: TGTGCCACCAGTGATGGACAGGGAGTCTCCTACGAGCAGTACTTC.

This clonotype has more than one count but fewer than ten. The rearrangement uses TRBV4-3 and TRBJ2-2; D is perhaps TRBD2 (5 bases). V was pared by 0 bases and J by 7 bases, with 9 bases between. CDR1 and CDR2 from the germline V gene are LGHNA and YSLEER. This CDR3 is built from 14 residues. The CDR3 region has the DNA TGCGCCAGCAGCCAAGAGCCGGGAATCGGGGAGCTGTTTTTT. It codes for CASSQEPGIGELFF.

The chain employs TRBV3-1 and TRBJ2-3, with TRBD1 matching 7 bases. Germline loops: CDR1 LGHDT, CDR2 YNNKEL (reference sequence). Trimming at V came to 6 bases and at J to 4 bases, leaving 16 bases not matched to a gene. This CDR3 spans 17 amino acids. Here the CDR3 reads CASRLGLTGLSSDTQYF. In nucleotides, the CDR3 is TGTGCCAGCAGGCTCGGTCTGACAGGGTTGTCGTCAGATACGCAGTATTTT.

The chain's CDR3 is CASSLDGRPNTEAFF. The CDR3 region has the DNA TGCGCCAGCAGCTTGGATGGCAGGCCGAACACTGAAGCTTTCTTT. The chain is built from TRBV5-1 and TRBJ1-1; no clear D gene. Trimming took off 0 bases at V and 1 base at J, with 10 bases between the two ends. The CDR3 extends over 15 amino acids. Germline CDR1 reads SGHRS; CDR2 reads YFSETQ.

The V call is TRBV5-6, the J call TRBJ2-5; 7 bases line up with TRBD1. The better agreement between TRBJ2-7 and the DNA end casts doubt on the J call. Germline CDR1 is SGHDT and CDR2 is YYEEEE. There are 16 residues in the CDR3. This chain's CDR3 is CASSFSPSQGAYEQYF. For the CDR3, the DNA is TGTGCCAGCAGCTTCTCTCCCTCCCAGGGGGCCTACGAGCAGTACTTC.

CDR3 sequence reads: CASSGGREDTQYF. The CDR3 DNA is TGTGCCAGCAGCGGGGGGCGCGAGGATACGCAGTATTTT. This chain joins TRBV5-4 and TRBJ2-3; D could derive from TRBD1 or TRBD2 (6 bases each). V lost 4 bases and J lost 6, with 12 bases in between. The CDR3 has 13 residues. Germline values: CDR1 SGHNT, CDR2 YYREEE (reference sequence).

Of note for this clonotype: This may arise from a read error, as a much more abundant clone is one base away. The DNA for the CDR3 is TGCAGCGTGGGGGGAGGGAGGAACACTGAAGCTTTCTTT. Translated: CSVGGGRNTEAFF. The genes are TRBV29-1 and TRBJ1-1, with D perhaps matching TRBD1 (5 bases). V was pared by 6 bases and J by 1 base, with 12 bases between. Per germline, CDR1 SQVTM and CDR2 ANQGSEA. There are 13 residues in the CDR3. Based on the CDR3 plus reference TRBV29-1 and TRBJ1-1, the full variable domain is SAVISQKPSRDICQRGTSLTIQCQVDSQVTMMFWYRQQPGQSLTLIATANQGSEATYESGFVIDKFPISRPNLTFSTLTVSNMSPEDSSIYLCSVGGGRNTEAFFGQGTRLTVV.

The rearrangement uses TRBV20-1 and TRBJ2-1; D not certain. The ends were cut back, 3 bases at V and 11 bases at J, with 11 bases in the middle. The CDR3 is made up of 11 amino acids. Germline CDR1 DFQATT, CDR2 SNEGSKA (reference sequence). The CDR3 loop is CSARDGTQQFF. The DNA for the CDR3 is TGCAGTGCTAGGGACGGCACCCAGCAGTTCTTC.

The sample holds many counts of this clonotype. This sequence joins TRBV20-1 and TRBJ2-3; 12 nucleotides align to TRBD2. J lost 4 bases, V lost 6 bases, and 8 bases had no gene match. Per the germline V gene, CDR1 is DFQATT and CDR2 is SNEGSKA (reference sequence). This CDR3 has 15 residues. CDR3 residues: CSAALAGGTADTQYF. The CDR3 DNA follows: TGCAGTGCCGCGCTAGCGGGGGGGACCGCAGATACGCAGTATTTT.

This clonotype was counted many times. V gene TRBV2 combines with J gene TRBJ1-2; the match to TRBD1 covers 8 bases. Trimming took 6 bases from V and 1 from J; bases not matched to a gene: 7. This CDR3 is 15 amino acids long. From germline, CDR1 is SNHLY and CDR2 FYNNEI. The CDR3 loop reads CASSADRGSNYGYTF. The DNA of the CDR3 is TGTGCCAGCAGCGCCGACAGGGGAAGTAACTATGGCTACACCTTC.

This clonotype was recorded many times. The chain couples TRBV7-2 to TRBJ2-1, with TRBD2 matching 7 bases. Germline CDR1 reads SGHTA; CDR2 reads FQGNSA. The CDR3 has 13 amino acids. The V gene end was trimmed by 5 bases and the J gene end by 5 bases; junction bases not matched to a gene: 3. The CDR3 region is CASSQTSDNEQFF. CDR3 sequence (DNA): TGTGCCAGCAGCCAAACTAGCGACAATGAGCAGTTCTTC.

Worth noting for this clonotype: This may stem from a read error, because a much larger clone lies one nucleotide away. The CDR3 does not close with the conserved phenylalanine or tryptophan, likely indicating a read error. The chain recombines TRBV6-5 with TRBJ1-2; D not resolved. CDR1 and CDR2 (germline): MNHEY, SVGAGI. V lost 2 bases to trimming and J lost 8 bases, with 9 bases between them. The CDR3 runs 12 residues. CDR3 DNA: TGTGCCAGCAGTTACCCCGGGGAGGGCTACACCCTC. Its protein product is CASSYPGEGYTL.

The chain has TRBV4-1 and TRBJ2-2, with TRBD1 as a possible D gene (6 bases). Trimming removed 1 base from V and 0 bases from J, with 6 bases in between. This CDR3 spans 15 amino acids. The germline CDR1 and CDR2 sequences are MGHRA and YSYEKL. CDR3 DNA sequence: TGCGCCAGCAGCCAAGGGACAGCGAACACCGGGGAGCTGTTTTTT. Residues: CASSQGTANTGELFF.

This clonotype came up many times. The genes are TRBV20-1 and TRBJ2-3, with D hard to call. Per germline, CDR1 DFQATT and CDR2 SNEGSKA (reference sequence). Trimming took 0 bases from V and 2 from J, leaving 18 bases between them. The CDR3 runs to 17 residues. CDR3 sequence: CSARDSAAGFFTDTQYF. DNA for the CDR3: TGCAGTGCTAGAGACTCCGCGGCCGGGTTTTTCACAGATACGCAGTATTTT.

Comments on this clonotype: The junction departs from germline at one end; a sequencing error may be responsible. CDR3 DNA sequence: TGTGCCAGCAGCACCCACTTCTCCGGGAACACTGAAACTTTCTTT. Protein product: CASSTHFSGNTETFF. V gene TRBV5-5 combines with J gene TRBJ1-1; D remains unclear. The CDR3 is 15 amino acids. Per the germline V gene, CDR1 is SGHKS and CDR2 is YYEKEE (reference sequence).

This clonotype occurred many times. The J gene is TRBJ1-2, the V gene TRBV7-9; 11 bases match TRBD1. Germline lookup yields CDR1 SEHNR and CDR2 FQNEAQ (reference sequence). This CDR3 comprises 16 residues. V dropped 4 bases and J dropped 2; count of bases not matched to a gene: 6. In DNA form, the CDR3 reads TGTGCCAGCAGCTCCCTGGACAGGGGGCTAAACTATGGCTACACCTTC. Protein: CASSSLDRGLNYGYTF.

V and J are TRBV12-3 or TRBV12-4 and TRBJ2-7, with D unclear. The J call is doubtful: the DNA matches TRBJ2-5 better. The CDR3 is 14 amino acids. CDR3 sequence: CASSFGTGSETQYF. CDR3 DNA sequence: TGTGCCAGCAGTTTCGGCACCGGTTCAGAGACCCAGTACTTC.

V usage is TRBV7-2 and J usage is TRBJ1-2; possible D gene TRBD1, 5 bases. Germline V lookup: CDR1 SGHTA, CDR2 FQGNSA. This CDR3 spans 20 amino acids. The V gene lost 5 bases and the J gene lost 13 bases, with 41 bases spanning the gap. The CDR3 DNA reads TGTGCCAGCAGCAACCATACAACCTCAGGGTTGGCCCCTATAATTCACCCCTCCACCTTC. This codes for CASSNHTTSGLAPIIHPSTF.

Notes on this clonotype: Being one base from a much bigger clone, this may be a read error. The chain employs TRBV5-1 and TRBJ2-5; D tentatively reads TRBD1 or TRBD2 (5 bases each). The CDR3 is made up of 14 amino acids. The germline gives CDR1 SGHRS, CDR2 YFSETQ. The CDR3 nucleotides read TGCACCAGCAGCTCATCGAGGGGTAAAGAGACCCAGTACTTC. Amino acid sequence: CTSSSSRGKETQYF. The variable domain in full, with the rest retrieved from reference TRBV5-1 and TRBJ2-5, is KAGVTQTPRYLIKTRGQQVTLSCSPISGHRSVSWYQQTPGQGLQFLFEYFSETQRNKGNFPGRFSGRQFSNSRSEMNVSTLELGDSALYLCTSSSSRGKETQYFGPGTRLLVL.

About this clonotype itself: A much larger clone lies a single base off, so this may be a read error. The rearrangement joins TRBV28 to TRBJ2-3, with D possibly being TRBD2 (5 bases). This CDR3 has 14 residues. Germline CDR1 and CDR2: MDHEN and SYDVKM. Between the trimmed V and J ends, which lost 11 bases and 2 bases, there was a span of 17 bases. As DNA, the CDR3 is TGTGCCGGCAATTCAAAGGGAGACACAGATACGCAGTATTTT. Translating gives CAGNSKGDTDTQYF.

This clonotype was detected only a few times. CDR3 coding DNA: TGCGCCAGCAGCTTGTCGACAGGGGGTTCCTACGAGCAGTACTTC. Its translation: CASSLSTGGSYEQYF. The chain carries TRBV5-1 and TRBJ2-7; 9 bases map to TRBD1. The CDR3 is 15 residues long. V dropped 1 base and J dropped 1; count of bases not matched to a gene: 3. Per germline, CDR1 SGHRS and CDR2 YFSETQ.